The 28 T cell receptor beta chains in this list originate from one sample, sequenced in a study of blood T cell repertoires in COVID-19. Sequencing used immunoSEQ multiplex PCR; TCRdb keeps in-frame clones, though not all of them. Among around 180,000 clones listed, around 76% were seen once. Sequenced sample: PBMCs or T cells enriched from blood (not recorded which). Receptors originate from a woman in her forties or fifties with acute COVID-19.

This chain links TRBV2 with TRBJ1-1; 11 bases are shared with TRBD1. The CDR3 sequence is 14 residues long. The V segment lost 7 bases and the J segment 4 bases; nucleotides outside the gene matches: 5. Germline V lookup: CDR1 SNHLY, CDR2 FYNNEI. Here the CDR3 DNA reads TGTGCCAGCACCCGGGACAGGGGGAGCACTGAAGCTTTCTTT. This encodes CASTRDRGSTEAFF. Full variable domain (rest looked up from reference TRBV2 and TRBJ1-1): EPEVTQTPSHQVTQMGQEVILRCVPISNHLYFYWYRQILGQKVEFLVSFYNNEISEKSEIFDDQFSVERPDGSNFTLKIRSTKLEDSAMYFCASTRDRGSTEAFFGQGTRLTVV.

The chain employs TRBV4-2 and TRBJ2-1; TRBD2 agrees at 9 bases. V gave up 10 bases and J gave up 8 bases; unmatched junction bases: 12. The CDR3 is 14 residues long. CDR1 is LGHNA and CDR2 is YNFKEQ in the germline V gene. The CDR3 DNA follows: TGTGCCACCCAGAGCGGGGGGCCTGGCGATGAGCAGTTCTTC. Amino acid sequence: CATQSGGPGDEQFF.

This clone was counted once. The chain's CDR3 is CASSSLRVGNTIYF. The DNA for the CDR3 is TGTGCCAGCAGTTCCCTGCGGGTTGGAAACACCATATATTTT. This chain uses TRBV28 with TRBJ1-3; D gene unclear. Germline CDR1 MDHEN, CDR2 SYDVKM. The CDR3 runs 14 residues. V lost 4 bases and J lost 3, with 10 bases in between.

To note about this clone: Other DNA variants within this sample encode the same CDR3. V is TRBV28 and J is TRBJ1-1, with D unresolved. The germline gives CDR1 MDHEN, CDR2 SYDVKM. Trimming cost V 5 bases and J 0 bases, with 7 bases left between them. The CDR3 runs to 13 residues. CDR3 protein: CASSLNMNTEAFF. The CDR3 DNA sequence: TGTGCCAGCAGTCTTAACATGAACACTGAAGCTTTCTTT.

On this clone itself: Other nucleotide sequences in the sample specify the same CDR3. The chain links TRBV6-5 to TRBJ2-3; 8 nucleotides align to TRBD1. Germline lookup yields CDR1 MNHEY and CDR2 SVGAGI. The V gene end was trimmed by 4 bases and the J gene end by 3 bases; junction bases not matched to a gene: 3. CDR3 length: 14 residues. CDR3 protein: CASSSGQGTDTQYF. The CDR3 coding sequence is TGTGCCAGCAGTTCCGGACAGGGAACAGATACGCAGTATTTT.

This clone was observed a single time. V usage is TRBV28 and J usage is TRBJ2-1; 7 nucleotides agree with TRBD1. This CDR3 region has 14 residues. The germline gives CDR1 MDHEN, CDR2 SYDVKM. V lost 5 bases and J lost 5; bases outside the gene matches: 6. The CDR3 loop reads CASSPPQGDNEQFF. For the CDR3, the DNA is TGTGCCAGCAGTCCTCCCCAGGGGGACAATGAGCAGTTCTTC. Based on the CDR3 plus reference TRBV28 and TRBJ2-1, the full variable domain is DVKVTQSSRYLVKRTGEKVFLECVQDMDHENMFWYRQDPGLGLRLIYFSYDVKMKEKGDIPEGYSVSREKKERFSLILESASTNQTSMYLCASSPPQGDNEQFFGPGTRLTVL.

The chain joins TRBV5-5 to TRBJ1-2, with a weak D call TRBD1 (5 bases). CDR3 length equals 14 residues. Trimming shortened V by 6 bases and J by 1 base, and 13 bases separated the two germline ends. Germline V lookup: CDR1 SGHKS, CDR2 YYEKEE (reference sequence). The CDR3 region is CASTPGPDNYGYTF. The CDR3 DNA follows: TGTGCCAGCACTCCAGGGCCCGATAACTATGGCTACACCTTC.

The chain uses TRBV6-5 and TRBJ1-2; maybe TRBD1 (6 bases). V lost 7 bases to trimming and J lost 7 bases, with 19 bases between them. Germline CDR1 is MNHEY and CDR2 is SVGAGI. The length of the CDR3 is 14 residues. Here the CDR3 DNA reads TGTGCCAGCACCCGCTCCAGGGGCGGGGGTGGCTACACCTTC. Protein sequence: CASTRSRGGGGYTF.

The chain links TRBV7-8 to TRBJ2-3; TRBD1 is a possible D gene (5 bases). Per germline, CDR1 SGHVS and CDR2 FQNEAQ. V lost 5 bases, J lost 4 bases, and 22 bases lay in between. The CDR3 contains 17 residues. CDR3 in DNA: TGTGCCAGCAGCGCCTCTCCAGGGCCTTCACGGCCAGATACGCAGTATTTT. Protein product: CASSASPGPSRPDTQYF. The entire variable domain, with the rest obtained from reference TRBV7-8 and TRBJ2-3, is as follows: GAGVSQSPRYKVAKRGQDVALRCDPISGHVSLFWYQQALGQGPEFLTYFQNEAQLDKSGLPSDRFFAERPEGSVSTLKIQRTQQEDSAVYLCASSASPGPSRPDTQYFGPGTRLTVL.

This clone has just a few counts. The chain carries TRBV5-4 and TRBJ1-6; maybe TRBD1 (5 bases). Germline lookup yields CDR1 SGHNT and CDR2 YYREEE (reference sequence). The CDR3 contains 14 residues. Trimming took off 4 bases at V and 8 bases at J, with 13 bases between the two ends. CDR3 sequence (DNA): TGTGCCAGCAGCCCCAGGGATATCTATTCACCCCTCCACTTT. It encodes CASSPRDIYSPLHF. Complete variable domain (other parts from reference TRBV5-4 and TRBJ1-6): ETGVTQSPTHLIKTRGQQVTLRCSSQSGHNTVSWYQQALGQGPQFIFQYYREEENGRGNFPPRFSGLQFPNYSSELNVNALELDDSALYLCASSPRDIYSPLHFGNGTRLTVT.

V gene TRBV28 combines with J gene TRBJ1-5; 10 positions agree with TRBD1. CDR1 and CDR2 (germline): MDHEN, SYDVKM. The CDR3 is 14 residues long. Unmatched junction bases numbered 5, after V lost 6 bases and J lost 6 bases. CDR3 sequence: CASRPGTGAQPQHF. DNA for the CDR3: TGTGCCAGCAGGCCTGGGACAGGGGCTCAGCCCCAGCATTTT.

This sequence joins TRBV29-1 and TRBJ1-1, with 7 bases identical to TRBD1. CDR3 length: 10 residues. With V trimmed by 6 bases and J by 11 bases, 6 bases remained unmatched. Looked up from germline, CDR1 is SQVTM and CDR2 is ANQGSEA. The CDR3 nucleotides are TGCAGCGTCACTGGCAGGGGGGCTTTCTTT. As protein: CSVTGRGAFF.

This clone was counted a few times. This rearrangement joins TRBV7-2 to TRBJ1-6; TRBD1 matches at 7 bases. This CDR3 region has 18 residues. Germline assignment: CDR1 SGHTA and CDR2 FQGNSA. V was pared by 3 bases and J by 3 bases, with 11 bases of the junction left unmatched. The CDR3 region has the DNA TGTGCCAGCAGCTTCGGGGCGGGACAGCCTCGCTATAATTCACCCCTCCACTTT. Protein sequence: CASSFGAGQPRYNSPLHF. The full variable domain, its missing parts supplied by reference TRBV7-2 and TRBJ1-6, is GAGVSQSPSNKVTEKGKDVELRCDPISGHTALYWYRQSLGQGLEFLIYFQGNSAPDKSGLPSDRFSAERTGGSVSTLTIQRTQQEDSAVYLCASSFGAGQPRYNSPLHFGNGTRLTVT.

The chain employs TRBV7-9 and TRBJ2-7, with D possibly matching TRBD2 (5 bases). CDR3 length: 14 residues. With 1 base removed from V and 5 bases from J, the gap between germline ends came to 12 bases. The germline CDR1 and CDR2 sequences are SEHNR and FQNEAQ (reference sequence). As DNA, the CDR3 is TGTGCCAGCAGCTTAGGCCGGGGATCCGACGAGCAGTACGTC. The encoded protein is CASSLGRGSDEQYV.

The genes are TRBV7-2 and TRBJ2-7; D not resolved. Germline assignment: CDR1 SGHTA and CDR2 FQGNSA. This CDR3 has 13 amino acids. The V end lost 3 bases, the J end lost 6 bases, and 12 bases lay between the germline ends. This chain's CDR3 is CASSFERLGEQYV. The DNA of the CDR3 is TGTGCCAGCAGCTTTGAGCGATTGGGCGAGCAGTACGTC.

The chain employs TRBV7-8 and TRBJ1-2, with D unclear. Looked up from germline, CDR1 is SGHVS and CDR2 is FQNEAQ. The germline V and J ends were trimmed by 11 bases and 3 bases, with 7 bases remaining between them. The CDR3 covers 10 residues. The chain's CDR3 is CADGDYGYTF. The CDR3 DNA reads as TGTGCCGACGGGGACTATGGCTACACCTTC. Full variable domain (remainder filled in from reference TRBV7-8 and TRBJ1-2): GAGVSQSPRYKVAKRGQDVALRCDPISGHVSLFWYQQALGQGPEFLTYFQNEAQLDKSGLPSDRFFAERPEGSVSTLKIQRTQQEDSAVYLCADGDYGYTFGSGTRLTVV.

V is TRBV12-3 or TRBV12-4 and J is TRBJ1-5, with a weak D call TRBD1 (5 bases). V shed 6 bases and J shed 7 bases, with 10 bases lying between them. The CDR3 runs to 12 residues. The CDR3 loop reads CASRQGGQPQHF. The DNA for the CDR3 is TGTGCCAGCAGGCAGGGTGGCCAGCCCCAGCATTTT.

The chain couples TRBV18 to TRBJ1-4; the D is unclear. Germline values: CDR1 KGHSH, CDR2 LQKENI. The CDR3 runs to 15 residues. Trimming stripped 5 bases from V and 5 bases from J, with 15 bases between. The CDR3: CASSGRGRYNEKLFF. CDR3 coding DNA: TGTGCCAGCTCAGGTCGAGGGAGATACAATGAAAAACTGTTTTTT.

This clone was observed a handful of times. The CDR3 region is CASSLSQGAKTEAFF. CDR3 coding DNA: TGTGCCAGCAGCTTGTCGCAGGGGGCGAAAACTGAAGCTTTCTTT. The chain has TRBV7-6 and TRBJ1-1; 8 bases fit TRBD1. This CDR3 is 15 amino acids long. Losses at the gene ends were 3 bases for V and 5 bases for J; bases not matched to a gene: 8. Germline values: CDR1 SGHVS, CDR2 FNYEAQ.

The V and J genes are TRBV2 and TRBJ1-1, with 9 bases identical to TRBD1. V trimming: 6 bases; J trimming: 0 bases; junction bases outside the gene matches: 5. The CDR3 covers 15 residues. Germline V lookup: CDR1 SNHLY, CDR2 FYNNEI. CDR3 DNA sequence: TGTGCCAGCAGACCGAGGACAGGGGTGAACACTGAAGCTTTCTTT. It translates to CASRPRTGVNTEAFF.

The chain links TRBV6-5 to TRBJ1-6, with 8 bases identical to TRBD1. Germline CDR1 MNHEY, CDR2 SVGAGI. This CDR3 is built from 14 residues. Trimming at V came to 7 bases and at J to 8 bases, leaving 7 bases not matched to a gene. This CDR3 is CASTRTGRDSPLHF. The CDR3 nucleotides are TGTGCCAGCACTCGGACAGGGAGAGATTCACCCCTCCACTTT.

Concerning this clone itself: The same CDR3 is also encoded by other DNA sequences in this sample. This chain joins TRBV28 and TRBJ1-1; TRBD1 agrees at 8 bases. Germline CDR1 is MDHEN and CDR2 is SYDVKM. The CDR3 has 15 residues. V lost 3 bases, J lost 0 bases, and 3 bases stayed unmatched. CDR3 protein: CASSFRTGMNTEAFF. The CDR3 bases are TGTGCCAGCAGTTTCCGGACAGGGATGAACACTGAAGCTTTCTTT.

The rearrangement uses TRBV5-1 and TRBJ1-2, with 11 bases fitting TRBD1. The CDR3 is 15 residues long. After removal of 0 bases from V and 5 bases from J, the junction contained 3 bases not matched to a gene. The germline gives CDR1 SGHRS, CDR2 YFSETQ. The CDR3, as DNA: TGCGCCAGCAGCTTGGAAGGGACAGGGGGATATGGCTACACCTTC. Its translation is CASSLEGTGGYGYTF. The variable domain in full, with the rest retrieved from reference TRBV5-1 and TRBJ1-2, is KAGVTQTPRYLIKTRGQQVTLSCSPISGHRSVSWYQQTPGQGLQFLFEYFSETQRNKGNFPGRFSGRQFSNSRSEMNVSTLELGDSALYLCASSLEGTGGYGYTFGSGTRLTVV.

The J gene is TRBJ2-3, the V gene TRBV7-9, with 14 bases fitting TRBD2. Germline CDR1 is SEHNR and CDR2 is FQNEAQ (reference sequence). Losses at the gene ends were 5 bases for V and 3 bases for J; bases not matched to a gene: 13. The CDR3 length is 19 residues. DNA of the CDR3: TGTGCCAGCAGCACCCACGCCGGGACTAGCGGGGGTGGGACAGATACGCAGTATTTT. Protein: CASSTHAGTSGGGTDTQYF.

This clone was recorded only once. The chain joins TRBV7-6 to TRBJ2-3, with a weak D call TRBD2 (6 bases). Germline V gene data show CDR1 as SGHVS and CDR2 as FNYEAQ. The CDR3 has 14 residues. V was clipped by 2 bases and J by 5 bases, with 11 bases between them. This CDR3 reads CASSLRLAIDTQYF. CDR3 DNA sequence: TGTGCCAGCAGCTTAAGGCTAGCGATAGATACGCAGTATTTT.

Concerning this clone: The same CDR3 is also encoded by other DNA sequences in this sample. The J gene is TRBJ1-1, the V gene TRBV18; 7 positions match TRBD1. There are 14 residues in the CDR3. In germline, CDR1 is KGHSH, CDR2 LQKENI. V shed 6 bases, J shed 0 bases, and the junction held 4 bases outside the gene matches. Here the CDR3 reads CASSGQAMNTEAFF. CDR3 DNA: TGTGCCAGCTCCGGACAGGCAATGAACACTGAAGCTTTCTTT.

V gene TRBV9 combines with J gene TRBJ1-1, with D unresolved. Trimming left V 7 bases short and J 4 bases short, with 17 bases between. The CDR3 has 14 residues. Germline lookup yields CDR1 SGDLS and CDR2 YYNGEE. The CDR3 nucleotides are TGTGCCAGCTGCTACGACACTGAATTCACTGAAGCTTTCTTT. As protein: CASCYDTEFTEAFF. Using reference TRBV9 and TRBJ1-1 for the parts outside the CDR3, the full variable domain is DSGVTQTPKHLITATGQRVTLRCSPRSGDLSVYWYQQSLDQGLQFLIQYYNGEERAKGNILERFSAQQFPDLHSELNLSSLELGDSALYFCASCYDTEFTEAFFGQGTRLTVV.

The gene calls are TRBV5-1 and TRBJ1-1; 8 bases align to TRBD1. V lost 4 bases, J lost 6 bases, and 2 bases stayed unmatched. The germline CDR1 and CDR2 sequences are SGHRS and YFSETQ. The CDR3 extends over 12 amino acids. CDR3 loop: CASSGQGSEAFF. The CDR3 DNA follows: TGCGCCAGCAGCGGACAGGGTTCTGAAGCTTTCTTT.